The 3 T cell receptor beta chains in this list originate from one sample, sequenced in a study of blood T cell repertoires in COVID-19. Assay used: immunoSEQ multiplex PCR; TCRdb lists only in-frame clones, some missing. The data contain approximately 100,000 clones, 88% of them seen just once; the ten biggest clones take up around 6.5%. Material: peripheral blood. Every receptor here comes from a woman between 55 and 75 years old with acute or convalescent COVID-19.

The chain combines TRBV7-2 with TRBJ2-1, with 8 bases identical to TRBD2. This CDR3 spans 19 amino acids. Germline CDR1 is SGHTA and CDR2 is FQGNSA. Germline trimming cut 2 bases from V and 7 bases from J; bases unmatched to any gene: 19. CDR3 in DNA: TGTGCCAGCAGCTTATTTGTTCCCTGGGGGGGACTAGTGAGAAATGAGCAGTTCTTC. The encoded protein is CASSLFVPWGGLVRNEQFF.

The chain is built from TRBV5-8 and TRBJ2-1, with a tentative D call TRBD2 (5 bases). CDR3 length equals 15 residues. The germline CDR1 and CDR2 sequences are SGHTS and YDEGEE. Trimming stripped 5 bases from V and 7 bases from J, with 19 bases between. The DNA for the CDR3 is TGTGCCAGCAGTCTACTAGTTTCTGCGTTTAATGAGCAGTTCTTC. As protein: CASSLLVSAFNEQFF.

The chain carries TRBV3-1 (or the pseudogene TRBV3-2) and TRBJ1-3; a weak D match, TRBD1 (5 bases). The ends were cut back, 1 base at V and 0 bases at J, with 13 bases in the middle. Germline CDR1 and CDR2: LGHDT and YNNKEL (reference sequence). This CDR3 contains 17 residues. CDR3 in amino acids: CASSQVRQRPSGNTIYF. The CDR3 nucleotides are TGTGCCAGCAGCCAAGTTCGACAGAGACCCTCTGGAAACACCATATATTTT.